This T cell receptor (beta chain) originates from a study of cytomegalovirus exposure and HLA in healthy donors (dated by TCRdb to about 2017). A note on the overall study: An earlier analysis of roughly 500 of the donors reported 250 to 350 Gb of sequence data and roughly 120 million unique TCR beta sequences obtained from around 180 million T cells. Approximately 310 gigabases of sequencing data and tens of millions of unique TCR sequences were included in an early release covering around 600 HLA-typed donors. The genetic ancestry cluster associated with self-reported Caucasian donors included over 80% of the roughly 390 genotyped donors. The study aimed to test whether cataloging public T cell receptors could reveal signatures of past pathogen exposure. The T cell repertoires of around 670 subjects were profiled by immunosequencing and related to cytomegalovirus serostatus. In addition to the first cohort of 666 subjects, a separate validation cohort of approximately 130 different subjects was used. To predict cytomegalovirus infection status, the study combined high-throughput TCR immunosequencing, statistical association of individual TCRs with disease status, and machine learning. To study patterns of TCR occurrence, a later analysis re-analyzed previously published TCR beta repertoires from several hundred donors and added high-resolution HLA genotyping. The later analysis used no new phenotypic data to find candidate immune exposures, relying instead on TCR beta sequences and their occurrence across donors. An earlier analysis of around 540 of the donors applied high-throughput TCR beta sequencing to assess whether each TCR beta V gene segment acted as functional or pseudogenic. Alongside the repertoire data, information on donor age, sex, ethnicity and CMV serostatus was compiled. A later genetic analysis used genome-wide SNP genotypes for about 65% of the 666 donors, treating that subset as a discovery cohort. Every repertoire in the discovery cohort had been generated on one and the same sequencing platform. HLA typing included class I and class II loci at four-digit resolution. Typing coverage differed by locus: A, B, C, DRB1 and DQB1 were typed in roughly 620-630 donors, DQA1 in about 500, DPA1 in roughly 590, and DPB1 in 400 to 480. A handful of DR-DQ haplotypes were handled as single units for association and clustering because linkage in the cohort was strong. On average, roughly 250,000 unique TCR beta nucleotide sequences were sequenced per donor among roughly 430 genotyped donors of the cohort, with roughly 18% of those sequences being non-productive.

About this clone: There is no known antigen for this receptor. The record has no base qualities; no much larger clone is one base away.

The investigation overall reported the following: An earlier analysis of some 560 of the donors showed that most TCR beta V segments appeared in productive rearrangements either about 90% or about 30% of the time, which broadly matched IMGT annotations. While some public TCRs were present in many individuals, most TCR sequences turned up only very rarely across donors. In a later analysis, several top co-occurrence clusters were reported to appear linked to parvovirus B19, influenza, CMV and Epstein-Barr virus. A later analysis found that TCR association rates varied across HLA loci, with DRB1 alleles showing the most associated TCRs and HLA-C alleles the fewest. In a later analysis, HLA-associated TCR beta chains were found to be more clonally expanded and to have lower generation probabilities than equally common non-associated chains. A further reported finding was that TCR beta sequences accurately predicted the HLA-A and HLA-B alleles for most subjects in the first cohort. A total of 150 to 200 TCR beta chains were listed by the study as associated with cytomegalovirus. Because some donors lacked HLA typing at each locus, the association tests relied only on the typed subset. When HLA alleles, especially DR and DQ, strongly co-occurred, attributing TCR associations to individual alleles was difficult. The authors suggested that the approach could potentially be generalized to other disease states and immunological phenotypes. A later analysis associated 16,951 TCR beta sequences with specific HLA alleles at a false discovery rate of 0.05. An association between a missense DCLRE1C variant and V-gene and J-gene trimming of TCR beta chains was found in a later genetic analysis and replicated in an independent cohort. Compared with the roughly 670-donor mean, donors in an Asian-associated ancestry cluster had fewer N-insertions in productive TCRs, according to a later genetic analysis. Because counts were too low, 15 to 20 rarely observed V segments, including chromosome 9 orphons, were excluded from the earlier analysis of some 540 of the donors. The sequencing pipeline was judged likely to have produced a cluster of highly shared sequence variants as a technical artifact. Three of the identified cytomegalovirus-associated TCR beta chains were confirmed in vitro to be specific for cytomegalovirus antigens. The 87-base-pair reads could not distinguish some IMGT-functional V segments, including TRBV6-2 and TRBV6-3, so those segments were excluded. Presence/absence analyses assumed roughly uniform sequencing depth across donors, an assumption that may not hold. CMV serostatus was the only immune exposure information available for the cohort. Only TCR beta chains were sequenced in this cohort, and the absence of alpha or paired-chain data limited detectable features. Correlated functional status among segregating V segments might reflect linkage disequilibrium, but an unknown experimental factor could not be ruled out. According to a later analysis, most CMV-associated TCR beta chains appeared to be HLA-restricted, and the HLA associations seemed to be driven largely by CMV exposure. The classifier was reported to diagnose cytomegalovirus status with high specificity and sensitivity in both the original cohort and the validation cohort.

The cohort comprised 710 or so healthy bone marrow donors. At the time of sampling, every cohort member was nominally healthy, though immune exposures that went unrecorded were likely present. Of the 600 to 750 cohort members, approximately 300 had a positive CMV serostatus and 350 to 450 had a negative one, while no CMV serostatus was recorded for the donor. Every donor gave a peripheral blood sample, and the peripheral blood mononuclear cells from that sample were used for TCR beta sequencing. Genomic DNA was extracted from the blood cell samples with the Qiagen DNeasy Blood Extraction Kit. Library preparation used the immunoSEQ multiplex PCR assay. For the multiplex PCR, a mixture combining 60 forward primers for TCR Vbeta segments and 13 reverse primers for TCR Jbeta segments was used. A multiplex PCR assay on genomic DNA amplified the CDR3 region of rearranged TCR beta genes. Amplified TCR beta libraries were sequenced as 87-base-pair reads on the Illumina HiSeq System. For the original study's pipeline: A later analysis counted tens of millions of unique TCR beta chains across the 666 repertoires, and approximately 11 million of these chains were shared by at least two donors. Raw reads were error-corrected and collapsed into unique sequences by a nearest-neighbor algorithm in which closely related sequences were merged to remove PCR and sequencing errors. CDR3 sequences were aligned to IMGT reference sequences to assign V, D and J gene segments. For a sequence to be retained, a match of at least six nucleotides was required to both a V gene segment and a J gene segment. Rearrangements were called productive when the CDR3 lacked stop codons and stayed in frame with V and J; all others were non-productive. Following IMGT convention, CDR3 was defined as the stretch from the second conserved V-encoded cysteine to the conserved J-encoded phenylalanine. The earlier analysis of approximately 590 of the donors excluded any sequence lacking an unambiguous match to a single V gene segment. In an earlier analysis of 587 of the donors, V segments were called functional above 56.7% productive rearrangements and were called segregating when the between-donor standard deviation exceeded 5%. To diagnose cytomegalovirus status from the catalog of TCR beta chain sequences, a statistical classification framework was built. In a later analysis, V and J genes were assigned by comparing TCR nucleotide sequences against IMGT/GENE-DB human TR gene sequences. In a later analysis, CDR3 sequences and most-parsimonious VDJ recombination scenarios were assigned using the TCRdist pipeline. A later analysis defined each TCR beta chain by its CDR3 amino acid sequence plus V-gene family, and excluded reads lacking a unique V-gene family. To address suspected cross-contamination and a sequencing artifact, a later analysis removed some 620 highly shared, low-generation-probability nucleotide sequences. In a later analysis, a clonal expansion index was calculated for each public chain from normalized within-repertoire ranks of inferred template counts. In a later analysis, generation probabilities were computed using a VDJ recombination model fitted to out-of-frame rearrangements, and the results were checked against IGoR. Hypergeometric tests were used in a later analysis to score TCR-TCR, TCR-HLA and TCR-CMV co-occurrence, with a repertoire-size bias correction applied to the TCR pairs. To estimate false discovery rates, a later analysis permuted the HLA or CMV assignments 20 times. In a later analysis, co-occurring TCRs were grouped using DBSCAN, and TCRdist sequence similarity was added for clustering within HLA-allele-positive subsets. Co-occurrence clustering excluded repertoires with fewer than 30,000 or more than 120,000 public chains, plus five with anomalous nucleotide sharing. TCRdb re-hosts the immuneACCESS table, in-frame sequences only. Its copies lack some clones; in the studies checked, an unresolved V gene accounts for under half of them, and the cause for the rest is not known. V, J and clone size reflect that table, while D and trimming were determined from the DNA. The table for this sample lists around 70,000 clones; approximately 75% of them were counted only once. The top ten constitute 6.5% to 7% of the sample.

Inclusive of the bounding cysteine and phenylalanine, the CDR3 is 13 residues long. The read is trimmed to its CDR3 DNA, 39 bases read in frame from base 1. Via the germline V gene (reference sequence), CDR1 is MNHEY and CDR2 SMNVEV. The V end loses 7 bases and the J end loses 4 bases, and a stretch of 13 bases separates them. The sequenced sample consisted of PBMCs. The V and J segments used are TRBV27 and TRBJ1-1, with the D gene not clear enough to name. This clonotype was sampled from a human donor in good health. The nucleotide sequence reads as follows: TGTGCCAGCACGGGATTCGGTGGCACTGAAGCTTTCTTT. This sequence encodes CASTGFGGTEAFF.